This T cell receptor (beta chain) came from a study of response to subunit inactivated influenza vaccine. Overall study results and limits: With each seasonal influenza vaccination, the authors suggested, few new T cells are recruited.

Trimming stripped 0 bases from V and 0 bases from J, with 9 bases between. The CDR3 loop spans 16 amino acids. For this clonotype: Its antigen is unknown.

MiXCR was run by TCRdb on the RT-PCR reads, yielding one entry per CDR3 protein. The data show 450,000 to 550,000 distinct CDR3 sequences, with roughly 27% seen just once and approximately 2% held by the top ten. The rearrangement links TRBV12-3 or TRBV12-4 to TRBJ2-1, with D maybe TRBD2 (6 bases). Source: CD4+ T cells sorted from PBMCs, taken roughly 5 days after vaccination. The receptor comes from a man aged 50 or older who received an inactivated influenza vaccine. CDR3 residues: CASSLASGNSYNEQFF. The CDR3 DNA follows: TGTGCCAGCAGTTTAGCTAGCGGTAACTCCTACAATGAGCAGTTCTTC.